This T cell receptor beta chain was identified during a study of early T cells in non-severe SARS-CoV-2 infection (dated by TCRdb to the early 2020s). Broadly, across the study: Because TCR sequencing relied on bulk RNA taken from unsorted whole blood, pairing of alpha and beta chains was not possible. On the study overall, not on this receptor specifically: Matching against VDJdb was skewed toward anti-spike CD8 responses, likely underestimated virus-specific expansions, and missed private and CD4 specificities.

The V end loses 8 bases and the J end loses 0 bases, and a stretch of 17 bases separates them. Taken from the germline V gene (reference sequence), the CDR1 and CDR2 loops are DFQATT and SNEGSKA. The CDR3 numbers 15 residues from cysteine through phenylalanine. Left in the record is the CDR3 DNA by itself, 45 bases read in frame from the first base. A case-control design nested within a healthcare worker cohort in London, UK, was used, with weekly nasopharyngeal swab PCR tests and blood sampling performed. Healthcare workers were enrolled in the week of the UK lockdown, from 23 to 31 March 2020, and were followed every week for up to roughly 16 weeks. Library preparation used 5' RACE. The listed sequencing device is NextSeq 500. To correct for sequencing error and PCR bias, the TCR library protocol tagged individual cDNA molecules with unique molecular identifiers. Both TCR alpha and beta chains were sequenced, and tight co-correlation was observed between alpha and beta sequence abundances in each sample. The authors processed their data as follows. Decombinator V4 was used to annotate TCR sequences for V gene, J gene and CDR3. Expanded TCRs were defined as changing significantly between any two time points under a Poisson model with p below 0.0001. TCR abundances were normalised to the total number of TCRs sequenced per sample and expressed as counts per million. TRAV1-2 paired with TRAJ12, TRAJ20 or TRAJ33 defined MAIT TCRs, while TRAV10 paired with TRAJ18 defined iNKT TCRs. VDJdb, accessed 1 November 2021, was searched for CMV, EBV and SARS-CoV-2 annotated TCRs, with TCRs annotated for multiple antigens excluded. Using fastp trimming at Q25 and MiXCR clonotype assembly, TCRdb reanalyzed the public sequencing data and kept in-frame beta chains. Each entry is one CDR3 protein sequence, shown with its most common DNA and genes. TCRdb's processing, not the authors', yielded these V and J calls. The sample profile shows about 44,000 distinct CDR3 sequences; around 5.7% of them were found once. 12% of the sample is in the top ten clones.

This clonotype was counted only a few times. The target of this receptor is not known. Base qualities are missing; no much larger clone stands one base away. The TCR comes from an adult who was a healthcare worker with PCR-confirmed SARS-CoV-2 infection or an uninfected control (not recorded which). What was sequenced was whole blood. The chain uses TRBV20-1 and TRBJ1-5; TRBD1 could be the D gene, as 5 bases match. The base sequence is TGCAGTCCGCTAGCGTCGGGGGGTAGCAATCAGCCCCAGCATTTT. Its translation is CSPLASGGSNQPQHF.